The 17 T cell receptor beta chains in this list originate from one sample, sequenced in a study of cytomegalovirus exposure and HLA in healthy donors. The PCR made use of 60 Vbeta and 13 Jbeta primers. Clones were sequenced by immunoSEQ multiplex PCR, and TCRdb holds only the in-frame ones, with some missing. This sample carries about 140,000 clones, 75% to 85% of them seen once, and the ten largest clones take about 1.8%. The sample comprised PBMCs. The receptors were gathered from a female donor in good health and CMV-seropositive.

V is TRBV11-2 and J is TRBJ2-1; 10 nucleotides match TRBD2. Germline CDR1 reads SGHAT; CDR2 reads FQNNGV. The ends lost 1 base at V and 1 base at J; junction bases unmatched: 4. The CDR3 has 17 amino acids. This CDR3 reads CASSLGTSGNSYNEQFF. The CDR3 region has the DNA TGTGCCAGCAGCTTAGGTACTAGCGGGAATTCCTACAATGAGCAGTTCTTC.

The chain uses TRBV11-1 and TRBJ2-2; 10 bases map to TRBD1. CDR1 is SGHAT, CDR2 FQDESV, per germline (reference sequence). V lost 5 bases, J lost 1 base, and 7 bases stayed unmatched. This CDR3 has 17 residues. CDR3 sequence: CASSHTRDRGNTGELFF. CDR3 DNA: TGTGCCAGCAGCCATACCCGGGACAGGGGGAACACCGGGGAGCTGTTTTTT.

This chain connects TRBV5-4 to TRBJ1-1; 10 bases are shared with TRBD1. The V segment lost 4 bases and the J segment 5 bases; nucleotides outside the gene matches: 11. The CDR3 totals 16 residues. Germline V gene lookup returns CDR1 SGHNT and CDR2 YYREEE (reference sequence). The CDR3 sequence: CASSQPSGQGSTEAFF. CDR3 DNA sequence: TGTGCCAGCAGCCAACCGTCGGGACAGGGGTCGACTGAAGCTTTCTTT. Supplemented by reference TRBV5-4 and TRBJ1-1, the full variable domain reads ETGVTQSPTHLIKTRGQQVTLRCSSQSGHNTVSWYQQALGQGPQFIFQYYREEENGRGNFPPRFSGLQFPNYSSELNVNALELDDSALYLCASSQPSGQGSTEAFFGQGTRLTVV.

The chain recombines TRBV5-1 with TRBJ1-1; TRBD1 might be the D (5 bases). The germline V gene has CDR1 SGHRS and CDR2 YFSETQ. With 0 bases removed from V and 4 bases from J, the gap between germline ends came to 10 bases. CDR3 length: 14 residues. CDR3: CASSLAQGSTEAFF. Here the CDR3 DNA reads TGCGCCAGCAGCTTGGCCCAGGGTAGCACTGAAGCTTTCTTT.

This rearrangement joins TRBV4-1 to TRBJ2-3, with 10 bases matching TRBD2. The CDR3 sequence is 16 residues long. The germline CDR1 and CDR2 sequences are MGHRA and YSYEKL. The J segment lost 1 base and the V segment lost 4 bases, leaving 5 bases of the junction unmatched. The CDR3 is CASSPRLAGGTDTQYF. DNA for the CDR3: TGCGCCAGCAGCCCCCGCCTAGCGGGAGGCACAGATACGCAGTATTTT.

In its sample, this clone was seen a few times. The chain is built from TRBV11-3 and TRBJ2-7; a possible D gene is TRBD1 (6 bases). The CDR3 extends over 15 amino acids. The V gene lost 6 bases and the J gene lost 5 bases, with 20 bases spanning the gap. Germline-derived CDR1 and CDR2 are SGHNT and YENEEA. This chain's CDR3 is CASRPRPGTFNEQYF. The CDR3 DNA follows: TGTGCCAGCAGACCTCGACCCGGGACATTTAACGAGCAGTACTTC.

J is TRBJ1-5 and V is TRBV6-5; 7 bases map to TRBD1. In germline, CDR1 is MNHEY, CDR2 SVGAGI. The CDR3 is 15 amino acids. V lost 6 bases and J lost 4; bases outside the gene matches: 9. CDR3 region: CASSWRQGPNQPQHF. The CDR3 DNA is TGTGCCAGCAGCTGGAGACAGGGCCCTAATCAGCCCCAGCATTTT.

The rearrangement links TRBV6-5 to TRBJ2-1, with 7 bases that match TRBD2. Trimming took 2 bases from V and 12 from J; bases not matched to a gene: 10. The CDR3 runs 14 residues. Germline-derived CDR1 and CDR2 are MNHEY and SVGAGI. CDR3 DNA sequence: TGTGCCAGCAGTTACAGGTCTAGCGGACTCCTGCAGTTCTTC. Amino acid sequence: CASSYRSSGLLQFF.

This clone was counted a single time. An end of the junction does not agree with germline; a read error may underlie this. The J gene is TRBJ2-1, the V gene TRBV25-1, with D possibly being TRBD1 (5 bases). Germline values: CDR1 MGHDK, CDR2 SYGVNS. CDR3 size: 16 residues. In nucleotides, the CDR3 is TGTGCCAGCAGTGAATTTCAGGGAAGCTCCTACAATGGGCAGTTCTTC. It encodes CASSEFQGSSYNGQFF.

The chain links TRBV5-5 to TRBJ2-6, with 8 bases identical to TRBD1. This CDR3 region has 17 residues. The V gene's germline CDR1 is SGHKS and CDR2 YYEKEE (reference sequence). V shed 2 bases and J 0 bases; nucleotides not matched to a gene: 4. The CDR3, as DNA: TGTGCCAGCAGCTTCCGGGACAGGCTCTCTGGGGCCAACGTCCTGACTTTC. Its protein is CASSFRDRLSGANVLTF.

J is TRBJ2-5 and V is TRBV6-1; TRBD1 matches at 7 bases. The CDR3 is 12 residues long. In germline, CDR1 is MNHNS, CDR2 SASEGT. Trimming took 6 bases from V and 4 from J; bases not matched to a gene: 2. CDR3 sequence reads: CASSRQGETQYF. In DNA form, the CDR3 reads TGTGCCAGCAGCCGACAGGGAGAGACCCAGTACTTC.

The rearrangement joins TRBV6-1 to TRBJ1-2, with D unresolved. Germline V gene lookup returns CDR1 MNHNS and CDR2 SASEGT. The ends were cut back, 1 base at V and 5 bases at J, with 11 bases in the middle. This CDR3 spans 14 amino acids. The CDR3 DNA reads as TGTGCCAGCAGTGAAGGAGGCGGAGGGTATGGCTACACCTTC. It yields the protein CASSEGGGGYGYTF.

This rearrangement joins TRBV30 to TRBJ1-5; the match to TRBD1 covers 7 bases. Trimming removed 2 bases from V and 2 bases from J; junction bases left unmatched: 0. The CDR3 consists of 13 residues. CDR1 and CDR2 from the germline V gene are GTSNPN and SVGIG (reference sequence). The CDR3 spells CAWSTGGNQPQHF. CDR3 nucleotides: TGTGCCTGGAGTACAGGGGGCAATCAGCCCCAGCATTTT.

The chain carries TRBV4-1 and TRBJ2-2, with TRBD1 matching over 11 bases. Germline V gene data show CDR1 as MGHRA and CDR2 as YSYEKL. V shed 1 base and J 6 bases; nucleotides not matched to a gene: 4. This CDR3 is 16 amino acids long. This CDR3 is CASSQVRDRGAGELFF. The DNA for the CDR3 is TGCGCCAGCAGCCAAGTCCGGGACAGGGGGGCCGGGGAGCTGTTTTTT.

The chain joins TRBV7-2 to TRBJ2-7; 9 nucleotides line up with TRBD2. V was clipped by 4 bases and J by 6 bases; unmatched bases: 7. CDR3 size: 14 residues. Germline CDR1 SGHTA, CDR2 FQGNSA. DNA of the CDR3: TGTGCCAGCAGCTCTCCGGGGACTAGCTCCGAGCAGTACTTC. Amino acids: CASSSPGTSSEQYF.

This chain links TRBV2 with TRBJ1-1, with 7 bases lining up with TRBD1. This CDR3 is 13 amino acids long. CDR1 and CDR2 (germline): SNHLY, FYNNEI. V dropped 10 bases and J dropped 1; count of bases not matched to a gene: 6. CDR3 sequence (DNA): TGTGCCACCCCGGGACAGACGAACACTGAAGCTTTCTTT. Protein product: CATPGQTNTEAFF.

This chain joins TRBV4-1 and TRBJ2-7; 7 bases align to TRBD2. CDR1 is MGHRA and CDR2 is YSYEKL in the germline V gene. The CDR3 length is 15 residues. Losses at the gene ends were 1 base for V and 4 bases for J; bases not matched to a gene: 7. CDR3 in amino acids: CASSQAAGVGYEQYF. The CDR3 region has the DNA TGCGCCAGCAGCCAAGCGGCGGGAGTCGGGTACGAGCAGTACTTC.